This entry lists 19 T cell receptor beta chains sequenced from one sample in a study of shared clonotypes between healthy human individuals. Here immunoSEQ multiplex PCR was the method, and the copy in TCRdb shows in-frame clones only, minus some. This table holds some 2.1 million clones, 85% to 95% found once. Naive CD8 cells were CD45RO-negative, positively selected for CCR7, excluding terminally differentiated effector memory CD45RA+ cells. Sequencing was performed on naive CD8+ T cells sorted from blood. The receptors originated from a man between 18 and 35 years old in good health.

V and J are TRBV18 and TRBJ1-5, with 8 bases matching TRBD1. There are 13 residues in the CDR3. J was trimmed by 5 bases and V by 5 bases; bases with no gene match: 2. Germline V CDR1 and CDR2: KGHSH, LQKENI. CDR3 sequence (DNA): TGTGCCAGCTCAACAGGGGGGTATCAGCCCCAGCATTTT. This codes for CASSTGGYQPQHF. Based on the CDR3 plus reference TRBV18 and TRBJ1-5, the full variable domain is NAGVMQNPRHLVRRRGQEARLRCSPMKGHSHVYWYRQLPEEGLKFMVYLQKENIIDESGMPKERFSAEFPKEGPSILRIQQVVRGDSAAYFCASSTGGYQPQHFGDGTRLSIL.

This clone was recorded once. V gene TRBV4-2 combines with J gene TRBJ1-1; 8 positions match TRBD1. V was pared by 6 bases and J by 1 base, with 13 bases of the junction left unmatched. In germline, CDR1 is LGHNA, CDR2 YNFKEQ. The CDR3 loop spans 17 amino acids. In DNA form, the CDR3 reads TGTGCCAGCAGAGATTCAGGGGGCAAGGTGGGGAACACTGAAGCTTTCTTT. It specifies CASRDSGGKVGNTEAFF.

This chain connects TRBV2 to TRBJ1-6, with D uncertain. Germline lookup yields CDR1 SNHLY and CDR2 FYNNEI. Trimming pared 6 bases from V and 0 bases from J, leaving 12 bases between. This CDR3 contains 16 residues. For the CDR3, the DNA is TGTGCCAGCAGGCGCGGAGGAAGCTCCTATAATTCACCCCTCCACTTT. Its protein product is CASRRGGSSYNSPLHF.

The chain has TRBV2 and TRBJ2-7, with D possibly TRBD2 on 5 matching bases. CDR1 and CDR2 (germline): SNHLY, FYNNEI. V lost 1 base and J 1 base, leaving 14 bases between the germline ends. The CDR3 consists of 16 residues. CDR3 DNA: TGTGCCAGCAGTGAAGTGGCGGGCGATGTATCCTACGAGCAGTACTTC. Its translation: CASSEVAGDVSYEQYF.

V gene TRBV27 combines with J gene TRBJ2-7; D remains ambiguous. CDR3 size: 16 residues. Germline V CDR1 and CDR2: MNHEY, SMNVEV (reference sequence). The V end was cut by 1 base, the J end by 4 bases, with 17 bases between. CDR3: CASSLLGVNEVYEQYF. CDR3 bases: TGTGCCAGCAGTTTATTAGGCGTGAACGAAGTTTACGAGCAGTACTTC.

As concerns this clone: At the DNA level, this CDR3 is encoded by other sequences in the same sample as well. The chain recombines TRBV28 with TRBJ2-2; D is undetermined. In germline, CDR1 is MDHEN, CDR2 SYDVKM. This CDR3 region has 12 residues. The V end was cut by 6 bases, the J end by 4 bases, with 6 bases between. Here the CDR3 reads CASSPGTGELFF. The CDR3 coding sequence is TGTGCCAGCAGCCCCGGCACCGGGGAGCTGTTTTTT.

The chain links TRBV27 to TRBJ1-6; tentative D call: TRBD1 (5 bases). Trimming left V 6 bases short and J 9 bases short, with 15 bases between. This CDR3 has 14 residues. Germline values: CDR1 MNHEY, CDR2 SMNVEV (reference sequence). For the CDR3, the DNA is TGTGCCAGCAGCCAAGACAGTTCCCCTTCACCCCTCCACTTT. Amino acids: CASSQDSSPSPLHF.

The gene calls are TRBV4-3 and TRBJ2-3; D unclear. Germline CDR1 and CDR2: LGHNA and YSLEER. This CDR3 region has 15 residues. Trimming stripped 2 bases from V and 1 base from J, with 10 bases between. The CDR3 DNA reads TGCGCCAGCAGCCAATCTGTGCGAGGCACAGATACGCAGTATTTT. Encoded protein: CASSQSVRGTDTQYF.

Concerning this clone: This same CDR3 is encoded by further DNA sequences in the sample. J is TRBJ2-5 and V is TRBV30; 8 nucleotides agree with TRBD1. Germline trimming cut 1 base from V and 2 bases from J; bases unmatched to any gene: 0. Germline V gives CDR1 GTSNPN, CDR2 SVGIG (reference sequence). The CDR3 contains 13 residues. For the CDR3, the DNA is TGTGCCTGGAGTGGGACAGGGCAAGAGACCCAGTACTTC. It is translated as CAWSGTGQETQYF.

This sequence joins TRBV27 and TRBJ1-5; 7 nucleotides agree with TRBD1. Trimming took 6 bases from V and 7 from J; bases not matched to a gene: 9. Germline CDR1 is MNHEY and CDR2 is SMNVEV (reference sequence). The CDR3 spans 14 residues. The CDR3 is CASRPTGARQPQHF. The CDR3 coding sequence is TGTGCCAGCAGACCAACAGGGGCTCGACAGCCCCAGCATTTT.

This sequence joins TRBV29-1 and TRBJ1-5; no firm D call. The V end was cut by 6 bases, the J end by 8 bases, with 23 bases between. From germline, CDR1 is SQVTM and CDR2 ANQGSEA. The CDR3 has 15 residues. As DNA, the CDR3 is TGCAGCGTGGGAACCTCCCCGGACCCCGATAAGCCCCAGCATTTT. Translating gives CSVGTSPDPDKPQHF.

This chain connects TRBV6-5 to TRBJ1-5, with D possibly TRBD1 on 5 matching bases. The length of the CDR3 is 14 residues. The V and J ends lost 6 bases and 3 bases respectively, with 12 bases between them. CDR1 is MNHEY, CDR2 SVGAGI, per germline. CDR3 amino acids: CASRPGTDNQPQHF. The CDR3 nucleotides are TGTGCCAGCAGGCCTGGGACTGACAATCAGCCCCAGCATTTT.

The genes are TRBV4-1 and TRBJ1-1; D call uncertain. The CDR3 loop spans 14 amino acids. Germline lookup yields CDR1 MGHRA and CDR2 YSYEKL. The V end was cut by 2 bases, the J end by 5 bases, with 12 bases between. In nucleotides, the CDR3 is TGCGCCAGCAGCCAATTCCTCCTTGAGACTGAAGCTTTCTTT. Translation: CASSQFLLETEAFF.

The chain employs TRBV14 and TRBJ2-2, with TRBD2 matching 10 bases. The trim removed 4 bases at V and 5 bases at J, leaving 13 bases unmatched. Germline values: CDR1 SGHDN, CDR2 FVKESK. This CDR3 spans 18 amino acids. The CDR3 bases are TGTGCCAGCAGCCCTCCGGGAGCGGGGGGGCCTCGGACCGGGGAGCTGTTTTTT. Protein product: CASSPPGAGGPRTGELFF.

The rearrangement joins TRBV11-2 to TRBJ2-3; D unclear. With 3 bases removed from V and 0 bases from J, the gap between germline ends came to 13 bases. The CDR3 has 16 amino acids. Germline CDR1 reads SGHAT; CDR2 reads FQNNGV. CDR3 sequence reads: CASSFRIGGSTDTQYF. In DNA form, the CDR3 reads TGTGCCAGCAGCTTTCGGATTGGCGGAAGCACAGATACGCAGTATTTT.

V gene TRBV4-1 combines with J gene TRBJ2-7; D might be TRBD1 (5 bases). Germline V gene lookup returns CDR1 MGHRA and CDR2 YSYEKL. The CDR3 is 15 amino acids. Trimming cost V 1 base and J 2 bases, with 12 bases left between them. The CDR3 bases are TGCGCCAGCAGCCAAGGTCCCCCAGGGACCTACGAGCAGTACTTC. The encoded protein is CASSQGPPGTYEQYF.

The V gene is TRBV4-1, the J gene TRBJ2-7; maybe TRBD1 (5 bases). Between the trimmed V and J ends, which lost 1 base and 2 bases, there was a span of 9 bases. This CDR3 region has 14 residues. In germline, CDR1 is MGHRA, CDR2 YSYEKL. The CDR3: CASSQGGPAYEQYF. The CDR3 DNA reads TGCGCCAGCAGCCAAGGGGGCCCAGCCTACGAGCAGTACTTC.

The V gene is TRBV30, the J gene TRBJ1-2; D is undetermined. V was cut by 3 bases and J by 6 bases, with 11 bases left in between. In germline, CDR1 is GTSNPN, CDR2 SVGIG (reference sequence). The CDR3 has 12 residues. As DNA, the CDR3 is TGTGCCTGGAGCGAGACCTCAGATGGCTACACCTTC. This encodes CAWSETSDGYTF.

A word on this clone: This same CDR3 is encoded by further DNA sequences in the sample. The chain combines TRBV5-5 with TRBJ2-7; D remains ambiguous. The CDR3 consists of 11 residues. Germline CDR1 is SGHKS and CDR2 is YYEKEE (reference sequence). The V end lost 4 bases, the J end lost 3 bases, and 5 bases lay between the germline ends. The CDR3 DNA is TGTGCCAGCAGCCCGTTCTACGAGCAGTACTTC. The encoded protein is CASSPFYEQYF.